The sequence of this T cell receptor (beta chain) was determined in a study of persistence of HIV-infected CD4 T cells. Cells were stimulated nonspecifically with anti-CD3/anti-CD28 magnetic beads. Sorting of responding CD4+ T cells relied on upregulated CD40 ligand together with CD69. Donors were HIV-1-infected adults who began suppressive ART during chronic infection. Stimulated PBMCs had first been depleted of CD8+ T cells. The immunoSEQ assay was version 4, run in survey mode. Clones were sequenced by immunoSEQ multiplex PCR, and TCRdb holds only the in-frame ones, with some missing. The sample has 37,000 or so clones; about 91% are singletons. The germline CDR1 and CDR2 sequences are MNHEY and SVGAGI. The germline V and J ends were trimmed by 7 bases and 6 bases, with 18 bases remaining between them. The CDR3 runs to 15 residues. Note on this clone: As yet, its antigen is unknown.

This rearrangement joins TRBV6-5 to TRBJ1-4; tentatively, D is TRBD1 (6 bases). This clonotype was obtained from an adult man with HIV who was CMV-seropositive. The sequenced sample was CD4+ T cells sorted from PBMCs after roughly 18-hour stimulation, obtained from a patient who received antiretroviral therapy. CDR3 in amino acids: CASKGGKRVDEKLFF. CDR3 nucleotide sequence: TGTGCCAGCAAAGGGGGTAAAAGGGTTGATGAAAAACTGTTTTTT.